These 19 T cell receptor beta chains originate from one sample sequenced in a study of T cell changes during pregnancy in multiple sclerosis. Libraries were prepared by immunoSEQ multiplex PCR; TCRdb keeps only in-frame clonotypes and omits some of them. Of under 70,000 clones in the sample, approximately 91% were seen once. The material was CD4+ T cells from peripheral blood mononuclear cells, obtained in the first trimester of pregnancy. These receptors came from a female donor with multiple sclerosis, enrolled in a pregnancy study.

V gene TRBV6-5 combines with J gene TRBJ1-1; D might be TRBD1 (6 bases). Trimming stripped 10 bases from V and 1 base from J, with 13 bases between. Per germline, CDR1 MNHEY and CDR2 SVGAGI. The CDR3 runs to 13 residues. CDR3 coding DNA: TGTGCCACCTGGGGACAACCGAACACTGAAGCTTTCTTT. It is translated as CATWGQPNTEAFF.

The CDR3 loop is CASSLGQGALDTQYF. CDR3 DNA sequence: TGTGCCAGCAGCTTAGGGCAGGGGGCTCTGGATACGCAGTATTTT. The chain uses TRBV5-4 and TRBJ2-3; 8 bases agree with TRBD1. Germline-derived CDR1 and CDR2 are SGHNT and YYREEE (reference sequence). The CDR3 spans 15 residues. V lost 2 bases, J lost 6 bases, and 8 bases stayed unmatched.

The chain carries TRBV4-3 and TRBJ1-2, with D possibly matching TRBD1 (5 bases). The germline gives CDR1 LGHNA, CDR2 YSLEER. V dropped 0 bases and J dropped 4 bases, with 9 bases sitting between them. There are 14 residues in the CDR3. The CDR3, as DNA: TGCGCCAGCAGCCAAGACAGGGATGGCTATGGCTACACCTTC. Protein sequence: CASSQDRDGYGYTF.

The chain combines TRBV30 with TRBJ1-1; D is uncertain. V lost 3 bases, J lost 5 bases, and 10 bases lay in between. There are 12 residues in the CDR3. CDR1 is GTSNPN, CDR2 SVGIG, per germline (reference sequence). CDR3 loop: CAWRPQVTEAFF. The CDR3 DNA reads TGTGCCTGGAGGCCCCAGGTGACTGAAGCTTTCTTT.

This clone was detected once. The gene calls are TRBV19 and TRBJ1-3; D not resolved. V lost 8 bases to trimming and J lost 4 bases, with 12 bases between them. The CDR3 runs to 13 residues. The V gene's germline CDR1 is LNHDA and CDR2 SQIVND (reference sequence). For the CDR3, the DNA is TGTGCCAGTCCGGCGGATAACGGAAACACCATATATTTT. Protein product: CASPADNGNTIYF.

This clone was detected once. DNA of the CDR3: TGTGCCAGCAGCTTAGGTCTGGGCCGAACTGAAGCTTTCTTT. As protein: CASSLGLGRTEAFF. The chain couples TRBV7-2 to TRBJ1-1; unclear D gene. The CDR3 length is 14 residues. Trimming removed 1 base at V and 5 bases at J, with 11 bases between. Germline values: CDR1 SGHTA, CDR2 FQGNSA.

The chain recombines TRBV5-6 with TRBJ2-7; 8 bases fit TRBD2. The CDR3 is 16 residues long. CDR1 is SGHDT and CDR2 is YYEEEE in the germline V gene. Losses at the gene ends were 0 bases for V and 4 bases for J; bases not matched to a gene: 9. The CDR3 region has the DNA TGTGCCAGCAGCTTGGCGGTGGCGGGGGGACTGTACGAGCAGTACTTC. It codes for CASSLAVAGGLYEQYF.

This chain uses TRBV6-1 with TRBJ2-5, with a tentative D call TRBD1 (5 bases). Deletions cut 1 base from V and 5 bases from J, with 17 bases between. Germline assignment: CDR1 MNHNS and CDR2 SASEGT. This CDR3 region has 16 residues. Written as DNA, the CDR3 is TGTGCCAGCAGTGAAGATAAGGGGCAGGTTTGGGAGACCCAGTACTTC. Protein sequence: CASSEDKGQVWETQYF.

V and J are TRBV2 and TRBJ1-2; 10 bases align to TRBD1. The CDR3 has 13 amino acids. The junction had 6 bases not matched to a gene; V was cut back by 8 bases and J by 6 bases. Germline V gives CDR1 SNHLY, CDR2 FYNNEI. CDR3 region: CASLTGTGDGYTF. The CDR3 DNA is TGTGCCAGCCTGACCGGGACAGGGGATGGCTACACCTTC.

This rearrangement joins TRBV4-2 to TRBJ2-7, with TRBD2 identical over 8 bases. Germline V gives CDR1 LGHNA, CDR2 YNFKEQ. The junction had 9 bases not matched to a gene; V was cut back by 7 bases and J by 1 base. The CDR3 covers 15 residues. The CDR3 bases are TGTGCCAGCAAAGGCAGCGGGGGTGAGTCCTACGAGCAGTACTTC. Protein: CASKGSGGESYEQYF.

The CDR3 nucleotides read TGTGCCAGTAGTGTCGGGGGGGACACTGAAGCTTTCTTT. Protein: CASSVGGDTEAFF. The chain couples TRBV19 to TRBJ1-1; D perhaps matches TRBD1 (5 bases). V dropped 5 bases and J dropped 3 bases, with 10 bases sitting between them. This CDR3 has 13 amino acids. CDR1 and CDR2 (germline): LNHDA, SQIVND (reference sequence).

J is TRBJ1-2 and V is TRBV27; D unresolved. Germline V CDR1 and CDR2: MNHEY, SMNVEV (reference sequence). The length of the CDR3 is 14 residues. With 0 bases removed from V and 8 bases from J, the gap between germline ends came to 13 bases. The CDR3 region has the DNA TGTGCCAGCAGTTTATCGGGGTACTCGGGGGGCTACACCTTC. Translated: CASSLSGYSGGYTF.

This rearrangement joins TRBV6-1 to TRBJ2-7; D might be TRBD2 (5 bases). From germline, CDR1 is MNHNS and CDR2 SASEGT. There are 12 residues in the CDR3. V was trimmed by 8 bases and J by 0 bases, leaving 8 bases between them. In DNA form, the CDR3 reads TGTGCCAGCGGGAGAGACTCCTACGAGCAGTACTTC. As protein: CASGRDSYEQYF.

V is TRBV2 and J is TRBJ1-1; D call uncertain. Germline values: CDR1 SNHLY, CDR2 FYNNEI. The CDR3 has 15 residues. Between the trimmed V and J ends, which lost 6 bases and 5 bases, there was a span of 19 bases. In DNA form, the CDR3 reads TGTGCCAGCAGGGCCCGGGGTGGGCTGGCGACTGAAGCTTTCTTT. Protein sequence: CASRARGGLATEAFF.

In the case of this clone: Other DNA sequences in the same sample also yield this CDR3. CDR3 loop: CSARSYEQYF. CDR3 in DNA: TGCAGTGCTCGGTCCTACGAGCAGTACTTC. This chain joins TRBV20-1 and TRBJ2-7, with D hard to call. The CDR3 contains 10 residues. V lost 5 bases, J lost 1 base, and 3 bases lay in between. CDR1 and CDR2 from the germline V gene are DFQATT and SNEGSKA (reference sequence).

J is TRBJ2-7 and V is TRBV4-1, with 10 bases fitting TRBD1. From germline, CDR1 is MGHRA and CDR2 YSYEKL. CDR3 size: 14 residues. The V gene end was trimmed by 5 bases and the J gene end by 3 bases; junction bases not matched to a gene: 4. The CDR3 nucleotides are TGCGCCAGCAGCTCGGGACAGGGGATCTACGAGCAGTACTTC. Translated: CASSSGQGIYEQYF.

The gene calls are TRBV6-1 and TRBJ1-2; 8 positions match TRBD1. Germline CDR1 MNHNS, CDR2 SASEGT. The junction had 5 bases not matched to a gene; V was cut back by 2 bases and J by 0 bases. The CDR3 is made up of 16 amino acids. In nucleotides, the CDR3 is TGTGCCAGCAGTGAACTCGGGACAGGACCTAACTATGGCTACACCTTC. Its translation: CASSELGTGPNYGYTF.

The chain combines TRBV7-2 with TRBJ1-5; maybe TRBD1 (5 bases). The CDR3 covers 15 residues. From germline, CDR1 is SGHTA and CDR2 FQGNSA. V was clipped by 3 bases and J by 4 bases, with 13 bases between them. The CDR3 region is CASSFGGRNNQPQHF. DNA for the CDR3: TGTGCCAGCAGCTTCGGGGGAAGGAATAATCAGCCCCAGCATTTT.

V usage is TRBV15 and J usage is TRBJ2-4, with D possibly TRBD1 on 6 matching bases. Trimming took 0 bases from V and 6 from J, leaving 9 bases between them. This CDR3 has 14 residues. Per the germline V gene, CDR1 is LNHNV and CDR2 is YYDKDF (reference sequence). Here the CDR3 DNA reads TGTGCCACCAGCAGAGAGACACAGGGAAACATTCAGTACTTC. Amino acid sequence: CATSRETQGNIQYF.